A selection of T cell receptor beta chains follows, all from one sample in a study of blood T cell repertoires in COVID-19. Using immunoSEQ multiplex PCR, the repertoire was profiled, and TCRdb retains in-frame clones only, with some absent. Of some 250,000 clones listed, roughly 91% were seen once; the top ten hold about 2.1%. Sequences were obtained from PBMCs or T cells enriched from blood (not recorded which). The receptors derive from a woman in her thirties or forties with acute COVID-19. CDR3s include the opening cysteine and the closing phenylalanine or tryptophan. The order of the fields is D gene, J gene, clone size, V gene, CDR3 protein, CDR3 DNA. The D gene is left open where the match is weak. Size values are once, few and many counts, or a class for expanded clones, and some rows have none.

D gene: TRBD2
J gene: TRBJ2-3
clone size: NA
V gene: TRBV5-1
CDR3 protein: CASTIAGATDTQYF
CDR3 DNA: TGCGCCAGCACCATAGCGGGGGCCACAGATACGCAGTATTTT

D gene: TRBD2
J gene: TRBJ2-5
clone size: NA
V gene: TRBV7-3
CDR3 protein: CASSFSGGPQETQYF
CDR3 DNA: TGTGCCAGCAGCTTTAGCGGGGGGCCCCAAGAGACCCAGTACTTC

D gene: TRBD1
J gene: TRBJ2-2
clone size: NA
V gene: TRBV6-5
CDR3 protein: CASRDRGFGELFF
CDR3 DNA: TGTGCCAGCCGGGACAGGGGGTTCGGGGAGCTGTTTTTT

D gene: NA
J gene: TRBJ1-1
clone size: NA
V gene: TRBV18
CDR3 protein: CASSPPMNTEAFF
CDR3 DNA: TGTGCCAGCTCACCACCTATGAACACTGAAGCTTTCTTT

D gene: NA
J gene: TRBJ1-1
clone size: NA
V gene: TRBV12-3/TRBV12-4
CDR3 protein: CASSLRQNTEAFF
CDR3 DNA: TGTGCCAGCAGTTTAAGACAGAACACTGAAGCTTTCTTT

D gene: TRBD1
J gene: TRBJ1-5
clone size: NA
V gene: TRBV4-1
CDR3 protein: CASSQDPYKDRHNQPQHF
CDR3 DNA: TGCGCCAGCAGCCAAGATCCCTACAAGGACAGGCACAATCAGCCCCAGCATTTT

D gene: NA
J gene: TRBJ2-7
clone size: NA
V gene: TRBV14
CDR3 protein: CASSLSGAHEQYF
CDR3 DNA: TGTGCCAGCAGCTTGTCGGGAGCCCACGAGCAGTACTTC

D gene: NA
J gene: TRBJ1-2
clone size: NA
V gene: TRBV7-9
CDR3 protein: CASSLLGTTYGYTF
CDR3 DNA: TGTGCCAGCAGCTTATTGGGCACAACCTATGGCTACACCTTC

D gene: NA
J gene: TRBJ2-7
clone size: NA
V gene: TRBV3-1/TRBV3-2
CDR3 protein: CASSLSGGYEQYF
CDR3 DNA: TGTGCCAGCAGCCTATCAGGGGGGTACGAGCAGTACTTC

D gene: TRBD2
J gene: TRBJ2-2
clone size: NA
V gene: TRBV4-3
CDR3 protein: CASSQGGRDTGELFF
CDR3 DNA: TGCGCCAGCAGCCAAGGCGGGAGGGACACCGGGGAGCTGTTTTTT

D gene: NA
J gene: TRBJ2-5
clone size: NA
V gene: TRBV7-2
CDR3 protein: CASSLEYREETQYF
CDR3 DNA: TGTGCCAGCAGCTTAGAGTACAGGGAAGAGACCCAGTACTTC

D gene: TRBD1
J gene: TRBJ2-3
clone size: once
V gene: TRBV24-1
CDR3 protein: CATSSGGLGTDTQYF
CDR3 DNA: TGTGCCACCAGTTCAGGGGGCTTGGGCACAGATACGCAGTATTTT

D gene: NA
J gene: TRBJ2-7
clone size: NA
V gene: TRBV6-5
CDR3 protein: CASSYRAGPSYEQYF
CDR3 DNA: TGTGCCAGCAGTTACCGGGCAGGGCCTTCCTACGAGCAGTACTTC

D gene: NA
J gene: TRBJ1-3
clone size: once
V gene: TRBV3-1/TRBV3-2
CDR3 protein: CASSQDGWSLRNTIYF
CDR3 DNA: TGTGCCAGCAGCCAAGACGGATGGAGTCTGAGAAACACCATATATTTT

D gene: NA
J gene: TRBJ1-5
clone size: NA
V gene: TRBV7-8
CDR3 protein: CASSLTGNQPQHF
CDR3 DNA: TGTGCCAGCAGCTTGACAGGCAATCAGCCCCAGCATTTT

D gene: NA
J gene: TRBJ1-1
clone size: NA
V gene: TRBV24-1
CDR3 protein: CATSDRDSGQRRAFF
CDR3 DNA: TGTGCCACCAGTGATCGTGACAGTGGTCAGAGGAGAGCTTTCTTT

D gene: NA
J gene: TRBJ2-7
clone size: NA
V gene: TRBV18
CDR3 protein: CASSPQPTGLYEQYF
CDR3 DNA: TGTGCCAGCTCACCCCAACCAACGGGACTCTACGAGCAGTACTTC

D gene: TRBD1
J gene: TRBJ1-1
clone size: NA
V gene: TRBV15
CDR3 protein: CATSRSRDRNTEAFF
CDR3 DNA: TGTGCCACCAGCAGGAGCCGGGACAGGAACACTGAAGCTTTCTTT

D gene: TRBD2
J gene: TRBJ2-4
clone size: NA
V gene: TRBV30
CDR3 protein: CAWSVPLAGGIQYF
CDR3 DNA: TGTGCCTGGAGTGTACCCTTAGCGGGCGGCATTCAGTACTTC

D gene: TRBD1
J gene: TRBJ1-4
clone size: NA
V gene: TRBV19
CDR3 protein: CATGPGQGLNEKLFF
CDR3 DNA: TGTGCCACCGGTCCGGGACAGGGTCTTAATGAAAAACTGTTTTTT

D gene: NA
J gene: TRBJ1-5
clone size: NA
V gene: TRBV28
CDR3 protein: CASLEGNQPQHF
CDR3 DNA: TGTGCCAGCCTGGAGGGGAATCAGCCCCAGCATTTT

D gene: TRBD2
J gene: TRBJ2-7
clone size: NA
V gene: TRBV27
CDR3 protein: CASSLSASGVLYEQYF
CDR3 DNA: TGTGCCAGCAGTTTATCAGCTAGCGGGGTGCTCTACGAGCAGTACTTC

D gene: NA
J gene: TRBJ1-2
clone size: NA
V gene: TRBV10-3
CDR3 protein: CAISPQMDYGYTF
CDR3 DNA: TGTGCCATCAGCCCCCAGATGGACTATGGCTACACCTTC

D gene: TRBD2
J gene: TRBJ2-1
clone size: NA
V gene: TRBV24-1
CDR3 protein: CATSDTGGGYNEQFF
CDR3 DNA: TGTGCCACCAGTGATACCGGGGGGGGTTACAATGAGCAGTTCTTC

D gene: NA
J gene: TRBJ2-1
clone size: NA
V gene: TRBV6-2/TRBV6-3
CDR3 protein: CASSFRDFNNEQFF
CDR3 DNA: TGTGCCAGCAGTTTTCGGGACTTTAACAATGAGCAGTTCTTC

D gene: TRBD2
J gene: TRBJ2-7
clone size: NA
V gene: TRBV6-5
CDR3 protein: CASSYSTSAEQYF
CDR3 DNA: TGTGCCAGCAGTTACTCGACTAGCGCGGAGCAGTACTTC

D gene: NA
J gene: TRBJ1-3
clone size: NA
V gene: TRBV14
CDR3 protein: CASSQRGGVHSGNTIYF
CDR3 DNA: TGTGCCAGCAGCCAAAGAGGAGGGGTTCACTCTGGAAACACCATATATTTT

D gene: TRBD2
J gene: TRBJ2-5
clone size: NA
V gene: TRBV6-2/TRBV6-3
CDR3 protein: CASSKPGLAGGETQYF
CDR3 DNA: TGTGCCAGCAGCAAGCCGGGACTAGCGGGAGGGGAGACCCAGTACTTC

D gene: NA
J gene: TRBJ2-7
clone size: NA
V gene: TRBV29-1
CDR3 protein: CSVVFGVNPYEQYF
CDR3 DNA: TGCAGCGTTGTTTTCGGGGTTAACCCCTACGAGCAGTACTTC

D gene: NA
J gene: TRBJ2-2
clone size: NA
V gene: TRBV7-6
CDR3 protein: CASSLGGHGAKTGELFF
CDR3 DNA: TGTGCCAGCAGTCTTGGGGGACACGGGGCGAAGACCGGGGAGCTGTTTTTT

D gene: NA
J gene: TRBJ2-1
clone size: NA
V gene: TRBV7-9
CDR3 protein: CASSKVTQGGQFF
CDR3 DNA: TGTGCCAGCAGCAAGGTCACCCAAGGAGGGCAGTTCTTC

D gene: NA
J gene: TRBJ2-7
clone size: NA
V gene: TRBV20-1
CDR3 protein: CSARLLYEQYF
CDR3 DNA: TGCAGTGCTAGATTATTATACGAGCAGTACTTC

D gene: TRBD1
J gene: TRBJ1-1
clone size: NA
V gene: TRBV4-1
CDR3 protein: CASSQEWDRGTEAFF
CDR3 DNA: TGCGCCAGCAGCCAAGAATGGGACAGGGGCACTGAAGCTTTCTTT

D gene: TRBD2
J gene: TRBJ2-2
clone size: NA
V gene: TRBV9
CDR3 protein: CASSVHNGRAGELFF
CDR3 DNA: TGTGCCAGCAGCGTACATAACGGGAGGGCCGGGGAGCTGTTTTTT

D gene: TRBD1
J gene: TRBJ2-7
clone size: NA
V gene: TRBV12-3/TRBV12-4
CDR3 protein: CASSLTAGGQYF
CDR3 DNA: TGTGCCAGCAGTTTGACCGCAGGGGGGCAGTACTTC

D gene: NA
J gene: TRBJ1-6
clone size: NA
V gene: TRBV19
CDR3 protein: CASSIAPSDSPLHF
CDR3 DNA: TGTGCCAGTAGTATAGCGCCATCAGATTCACCCCTCCACTTT

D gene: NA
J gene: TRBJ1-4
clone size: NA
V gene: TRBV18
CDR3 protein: CASSPSGEKLFF
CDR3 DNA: TGTGCCAGCTCACCATCAGGAGAAAAACTGTTTTTT

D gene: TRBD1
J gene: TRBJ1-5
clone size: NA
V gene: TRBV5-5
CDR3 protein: CASSFEGRGLNQPQHF
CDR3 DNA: TGTGCCAGCAGCTTTGAGGGCAGGGGGCTGAATCAGCCCCAGCATTTT

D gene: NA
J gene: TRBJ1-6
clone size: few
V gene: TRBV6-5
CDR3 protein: CASSPREDNSPLHF
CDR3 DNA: TGTGCCAGCAGTCCACGCGAAGATAATTCACCCCTCCACTTT

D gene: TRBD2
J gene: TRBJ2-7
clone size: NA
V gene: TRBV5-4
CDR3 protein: CASSLAGGEGEQYF
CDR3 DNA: TGTGCCAGCAGCTTGGCGGGGGGAGAAGGCGAGCAGTACTTC

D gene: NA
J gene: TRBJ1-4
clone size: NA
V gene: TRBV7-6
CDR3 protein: CASSLDLGLNEKLFF
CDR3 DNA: TGTGCCAGCAGCTTAGATCTGGGACTTAATGAAAAACTGTTTTTT

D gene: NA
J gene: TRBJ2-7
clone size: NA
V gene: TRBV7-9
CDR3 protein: CASSPGAGSYEQYF
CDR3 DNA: TGTGCCAGCAGCCCCGGTGCAGGGTCCTACGAGCAGTACTTC

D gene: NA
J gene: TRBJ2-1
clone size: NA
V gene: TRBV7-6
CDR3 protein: CASSLGGTYNEQFF
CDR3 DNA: TGTGCCAGCAGCTTAGGTGGGACTTACAATGAGCAGTTCTTC

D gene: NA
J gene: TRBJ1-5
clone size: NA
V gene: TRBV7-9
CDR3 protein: CASSSIRGNSNQPQHF
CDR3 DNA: TGTGCCAGCAGCTCCATCCGGGGGAATAGCAATCAGCCCCAGCATTTT

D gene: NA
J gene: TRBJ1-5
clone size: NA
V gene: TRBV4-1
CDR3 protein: CASSQVGEDQPQHF
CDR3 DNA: TGCGCCAGCAGCCAAGTAGGGGAGGATCAGCCCCAGCATTTT

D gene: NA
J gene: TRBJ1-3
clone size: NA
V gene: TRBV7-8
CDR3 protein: CASSLVTNSGNTIYF
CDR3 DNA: TGTGCCAGCAGCTTAGTGACAAACTCTGGAAACACCATATATTTT